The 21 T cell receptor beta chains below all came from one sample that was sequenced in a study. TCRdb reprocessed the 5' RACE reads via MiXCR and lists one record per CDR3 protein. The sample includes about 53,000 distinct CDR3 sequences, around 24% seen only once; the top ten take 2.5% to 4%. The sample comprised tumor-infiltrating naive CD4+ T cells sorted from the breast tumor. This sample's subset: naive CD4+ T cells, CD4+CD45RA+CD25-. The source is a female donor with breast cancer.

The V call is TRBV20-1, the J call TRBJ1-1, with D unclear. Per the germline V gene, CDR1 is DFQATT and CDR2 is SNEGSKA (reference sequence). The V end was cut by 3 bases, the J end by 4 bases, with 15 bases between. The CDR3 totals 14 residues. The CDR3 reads CSARHLTGVTEAFF. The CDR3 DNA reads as TGCAGTGCTAGGCACCTCACCGGGGTCACTGAAGCTTTCTTT.

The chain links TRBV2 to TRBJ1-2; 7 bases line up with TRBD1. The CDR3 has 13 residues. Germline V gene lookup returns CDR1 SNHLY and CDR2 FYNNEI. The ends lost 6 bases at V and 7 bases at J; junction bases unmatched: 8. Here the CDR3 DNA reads TGTGCCAGCAGAGCAAGGGGGCGCGGTGGCTACACCTTC. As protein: CASRARGRGGYTF.

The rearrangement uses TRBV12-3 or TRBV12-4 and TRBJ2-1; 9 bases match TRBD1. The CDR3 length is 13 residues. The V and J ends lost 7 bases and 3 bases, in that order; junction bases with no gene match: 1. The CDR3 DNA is TGTGCCAGCACGGGACAGGGCTACAATGAGCAGTTCTTC. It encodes CASTGQGYNEQFF.

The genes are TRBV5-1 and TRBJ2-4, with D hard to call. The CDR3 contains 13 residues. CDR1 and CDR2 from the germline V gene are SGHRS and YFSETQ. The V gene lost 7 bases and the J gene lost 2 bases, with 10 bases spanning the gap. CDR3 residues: CASRMETKNIQYF. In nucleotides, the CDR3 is TGCGCCAGCCGAATGGAGACCAAAAACATTCAGTACTTC.

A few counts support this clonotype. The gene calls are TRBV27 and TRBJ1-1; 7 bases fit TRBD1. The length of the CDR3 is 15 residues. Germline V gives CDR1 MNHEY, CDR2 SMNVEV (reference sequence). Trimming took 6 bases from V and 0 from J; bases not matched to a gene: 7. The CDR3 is CASRGTAAMNTEAFF. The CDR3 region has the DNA TGTGCCAGCAGGGGGACAGCTGCCATGAACACTGAAGCTTTCTTT.

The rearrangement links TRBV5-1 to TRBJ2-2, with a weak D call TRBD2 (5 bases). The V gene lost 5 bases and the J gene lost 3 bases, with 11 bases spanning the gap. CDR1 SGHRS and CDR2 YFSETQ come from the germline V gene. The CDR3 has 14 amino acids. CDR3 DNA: TGCGCCAGCAGAGGGCCAGCGGACACCGGGGAGCTGTTTTTT. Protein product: CASRGPADTGELFF.

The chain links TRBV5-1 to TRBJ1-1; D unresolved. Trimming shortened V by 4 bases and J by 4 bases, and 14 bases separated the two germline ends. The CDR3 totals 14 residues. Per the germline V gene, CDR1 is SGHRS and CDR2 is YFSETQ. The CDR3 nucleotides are TGCGCCAGCAGCGGGAGCGGGATCCTCACTGAAGCTTTCTTT. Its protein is CASSGSGILTEAFF.

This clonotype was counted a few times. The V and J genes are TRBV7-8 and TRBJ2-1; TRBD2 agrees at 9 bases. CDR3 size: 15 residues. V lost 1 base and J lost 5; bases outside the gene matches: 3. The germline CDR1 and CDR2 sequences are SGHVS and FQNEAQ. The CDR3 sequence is CASSLGGRANNEQFF. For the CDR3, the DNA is TGTGCCAGCAGCTTAGGCGGGAGGGCCAACAATGAGCAGTTCTTC.

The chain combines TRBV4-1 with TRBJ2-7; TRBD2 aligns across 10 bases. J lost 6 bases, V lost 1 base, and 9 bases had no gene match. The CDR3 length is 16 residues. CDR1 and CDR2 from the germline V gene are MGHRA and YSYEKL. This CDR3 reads CASSQVVGTSVFEQYF. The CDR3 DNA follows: TGCGCCAGCAGCCAAGTGGTTGGGACTAGCGTATTCGAGCAGTACTTC.

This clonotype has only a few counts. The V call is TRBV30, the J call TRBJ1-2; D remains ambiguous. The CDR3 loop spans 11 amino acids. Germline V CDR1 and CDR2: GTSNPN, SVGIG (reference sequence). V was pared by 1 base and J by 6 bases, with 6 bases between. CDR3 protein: CAWSDSHGYTF. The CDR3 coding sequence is TGTGCCTGGAGTGACAGCCATGGCTACACCTTC.

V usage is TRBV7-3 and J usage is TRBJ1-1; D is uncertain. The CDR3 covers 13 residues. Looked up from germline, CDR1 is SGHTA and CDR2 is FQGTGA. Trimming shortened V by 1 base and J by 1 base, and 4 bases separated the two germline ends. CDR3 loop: CASSLSRNTEAFF. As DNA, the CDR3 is TGTGCCAGCAGCTTAAGTCGGAACACTGAAGCTTTCTTT. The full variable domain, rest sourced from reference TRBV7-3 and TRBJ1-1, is GAGVSQTPSNKVTEKGKYVELRCDPISGHTALYWYRQSLGQGPEFLIYFQGTGAADDSGLPNDRFFAVRPEGSVSTLKIQRTERGDSAVYLCASSLSRNTEAFFGQGTRLTVV.

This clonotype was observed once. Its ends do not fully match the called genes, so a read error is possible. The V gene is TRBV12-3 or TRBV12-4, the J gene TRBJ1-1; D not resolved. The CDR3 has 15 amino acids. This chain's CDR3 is CASRSRESRGSEALF. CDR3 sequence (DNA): TGTGCCAGCAGGTCGAGGGAGAGCCGCGGCTCTGAAGCTCTCTTT.

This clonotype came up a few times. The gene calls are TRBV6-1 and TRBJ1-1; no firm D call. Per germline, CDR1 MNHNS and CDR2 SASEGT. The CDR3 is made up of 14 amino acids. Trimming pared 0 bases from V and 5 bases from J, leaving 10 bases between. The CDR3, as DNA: TGTGCCAGCAGTGAAGCGGGCCCGGGGACTGAAGCTTTCTTT. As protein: CASSEAGPGTEAFF.

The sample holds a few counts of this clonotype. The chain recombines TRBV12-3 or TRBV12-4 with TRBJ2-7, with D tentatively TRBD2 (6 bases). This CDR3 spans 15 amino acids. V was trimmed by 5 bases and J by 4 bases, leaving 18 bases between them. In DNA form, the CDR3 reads TGTGCCAGCAGTCCCGGGACGGGGGAGAGTTACGAGCAGTACTTC. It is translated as CASSPGTGESYEQYF.

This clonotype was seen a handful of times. CDR3 sequence: CASSFEWGTQTTYEQYF. In DNA, the CDR3 is TGTGCCAGCAGCTTTGAATGGGGGACACAAACTACCTACGAGCAGTACTTC. This sequence joins TRBV7-9 and TRBJ2-7; D is possibly TRBD1 (6 bases). The germline V and J ends were trimmed by 3 bases and 2 bases, with 20 bases remaining between them. The CDR3 contains 17 residues. The germline V gene encodes CDR1 SEHNR and CDR2 FQNEAQ (reference sequence).

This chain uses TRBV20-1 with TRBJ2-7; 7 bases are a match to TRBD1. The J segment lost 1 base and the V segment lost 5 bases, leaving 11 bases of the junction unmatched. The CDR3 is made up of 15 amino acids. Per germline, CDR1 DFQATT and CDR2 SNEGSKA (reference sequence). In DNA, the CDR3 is TGCAGTGCTCCCGGACAGGTAAAAAGTTCCTACGAGCAGTACTTC. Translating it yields CSAPGQVKSSYEQYF.

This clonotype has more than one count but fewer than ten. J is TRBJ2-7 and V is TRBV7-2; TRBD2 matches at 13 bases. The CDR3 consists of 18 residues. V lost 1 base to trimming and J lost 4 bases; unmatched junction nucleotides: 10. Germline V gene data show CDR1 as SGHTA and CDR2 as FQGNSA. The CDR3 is CASSLGSTSGRASYEQYF. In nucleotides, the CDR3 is TGTGCCAGCAGCTTAGGGTCTACTAGCGGGAGGGCCTCTTACGAGCAGTACTTC. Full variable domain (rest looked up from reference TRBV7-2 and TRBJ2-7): GAGVSQSPSNKVTEKGKDVELRCDPISGHTALYWYRQSLGQGLEFLIYFQGNSAPDKSGLPSDRFSAERTGGSVSTLTIQRTQQEDSAVYLCASSLGSTSGRASYEQYFGPGTRLTVT.

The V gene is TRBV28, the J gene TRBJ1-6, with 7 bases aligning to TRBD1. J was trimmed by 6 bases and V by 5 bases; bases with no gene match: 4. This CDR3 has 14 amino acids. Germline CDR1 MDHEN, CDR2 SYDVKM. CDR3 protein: CASSEGTVNSPLHF. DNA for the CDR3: TGTGCCAGCAGTGAAGGGACAGTTAATTCACCCCTCCACTTT.

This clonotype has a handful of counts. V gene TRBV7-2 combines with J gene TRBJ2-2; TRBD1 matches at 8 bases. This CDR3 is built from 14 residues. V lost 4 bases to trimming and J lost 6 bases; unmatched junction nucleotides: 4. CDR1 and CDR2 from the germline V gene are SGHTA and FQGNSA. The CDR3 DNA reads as TGTGCCAGCAGCTCCTCGACAGGGGCCGGGGAGCTGTTTTTT. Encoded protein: CASSSSTGAGELFF.

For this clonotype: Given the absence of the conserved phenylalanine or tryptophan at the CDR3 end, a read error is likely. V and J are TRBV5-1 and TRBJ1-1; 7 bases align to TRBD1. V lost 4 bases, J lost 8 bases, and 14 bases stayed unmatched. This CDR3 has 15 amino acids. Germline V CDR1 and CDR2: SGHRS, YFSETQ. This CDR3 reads CASSGDSPGGGEAFL. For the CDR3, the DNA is TGCGCCAGCAGCGGGGACAGCCCAGGAGGAGGGGAAGCTTTCCTT.

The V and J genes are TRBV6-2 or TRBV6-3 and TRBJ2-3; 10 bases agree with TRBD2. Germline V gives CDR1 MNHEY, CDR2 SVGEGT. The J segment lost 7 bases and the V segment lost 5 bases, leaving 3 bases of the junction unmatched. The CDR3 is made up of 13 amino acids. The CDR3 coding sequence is TGTGCCAGCAGTCCTAGCGGGAGCTATACGCAGTATTTT. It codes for CASSPSGSYTQYF.